Listed here are 6 T cell receptor beta chains from one sample, sequenced in a study of CD4 T cells in relation to SARS-CoV-2 and coronaviruses. Generated by immunoSEQ multiplex PCR, the TCRdb table keeps only in-frame clones and is missing some. The sample includes more than 20,000 clones, over 65% seen only once; the top ten take roughly 9.6%. Unexposed donor CD4+ T cells date from 2011-2018, before the COVID-19 pandemic. After more than eight days of culture, CD4+ T cells were isolated. These TCRs' antigens remain unknown. The sample taken for sequencing was CD4+ T cells from PBMCs, cultured in vitro. These receptors all come from a human donor in good health.

The chain uses TRBV6-5 and TRBJ2-7; perhaps D is TRBD1 or TRBD2 (5 bases each). V lost 7 bases to trimming and J lost 2 bases, with 12 bases between them. The CDR3 runs 13 residues. Germline loops: CDR1 MNHEY, CDR2 SVGAGI. This CDR3 is CASIRDGTYEQYF. CDR3 nucleotides: TGTGCCAGCATTAGGGACGGGACCTACGAGCAGTACTTC.

This clone was counted a single time. V and J are TRBV7-3 and TRBJ2-5; D not resolved. CDR3 length equals 15 residues. The V gene lost 4 bases and the J gene lost 5 bases, with 17 bases spanning the gap. Germline V gene data show CDR1 as SGHTA and CDR2 as FQGTGA. The CDR3 spells CASSSGPDGVETQYF. CDR3 DNA: TGTGCCAGCAGCTCAGGACCTGATGGGGTGGAGACCCAGTACTTC.

CDR3 bases: TGTGCCAGCAGTTACACTAGCGGGGGACCACAAACTTACGAGCAGTACTTC. Its protein product is CASSYTSGGPQTYEQYF. The chain combines TRBV6-2 or TRBV6-3 with TRBJ2-7; 11 bases fit TRBD2. Germline trimming cut 2 bases from V and 4 bases from J; bases unmatched to any gene: 10. The CDR3 spans 17 residues. CDR1 is MNHEY, CDR2 SVGEGT, per germline.

This rearrangement joins TRBV7-9 to TRBJ2-5; TRBD2 might be the D (6 bases). Germline V lookup: CDR1 SEHNR, CDR2 FQNEAQ (reference sequence). V shed 5 bases and J shed 5 bases, with 18 bases lying between them. This CDR3 region has 15 residues. CDR3 in DNA: TGTGCCAGCAGCCGGACCTACGGGGGTCGGGAGACCCAGTACTTC. Protein product: CASSRTYGGRETQYF.

In this sample, this clone turned up once. The chain links TRBV19 to TRBJ1-2, with a weak D call TRBD1 (6 bases). V lost 2 bases, J lost 2 bases, and 9 bases lay in between. The CDR3 runs to 14 residues. Per germline, CDR1 LNHDA and CDR2 SQIVND (reference sequence). The CDR3 DNA reads as TGTGCCAGTAGTATAAACAGGGAGAACTATGGCTACACCTTC. It encodes CASSINRENYGYTF. Variable domain in full (rest from reference TRBV19 and TRBJ1-2): DGGITQSPKYLFRKEGQNVTLSCEQNLNHDAMYWYRQDPGQGLRLIYYSQIVNDFQKGDIAEGYSVSREKKESFPLTVTSAQKNPTAFYLCASSINRENYGYTFGSGTRLTVV.

The CDR3 protein is CASRPGRGVYEQYF. CDR3 DNA: TGTGCAAGTCGCCCGGGACGAGGGGTCTACGAGCAGTACTTC. The chain links TRBV12-2 to TRBJ2-7. TRBV12-2 is reported as a pseudogene. This CDR3 spans 14 amino acids.